The T cell receptor (beta chain) described here comes from a study of T-cell reconstitution after alpha-beta-depleted transplantation in children. This clonotype came up a few times. Unique molecular identifiers featured in how the TCRbeta library was prepared. TCRdb re-called the PCR reads through MiXCR, storing one row per CDR3 protein. The sample lists about 470,000 distinct CDR3 sequences, 43% occurring once. Germline CDR1 reads KGHSH; CDR2 reads LQKENI. V was cut by 2 bases and J by 1 base, with 8 bases left in between. The CDR3 spans 15 residues. This sequence was found in a girl aged 2-9 years with aplastic anemia, due to receive a stem cell transplant. This material consisted of PBMCs, taken before TCRalphabeta/CD19-depleted stem cell transplant. V gene TRBV18 combines with J gene TRBJ2-2, with D possibly matching TRBD1 (5 bases). Here the CDR3 reads CASSPLGVNTGELFF. Written as DNA, the CDR3 is TGTGCCAGCTCACCATTAGGGGTGAACACCGGGGAGCTGTTTTTT.